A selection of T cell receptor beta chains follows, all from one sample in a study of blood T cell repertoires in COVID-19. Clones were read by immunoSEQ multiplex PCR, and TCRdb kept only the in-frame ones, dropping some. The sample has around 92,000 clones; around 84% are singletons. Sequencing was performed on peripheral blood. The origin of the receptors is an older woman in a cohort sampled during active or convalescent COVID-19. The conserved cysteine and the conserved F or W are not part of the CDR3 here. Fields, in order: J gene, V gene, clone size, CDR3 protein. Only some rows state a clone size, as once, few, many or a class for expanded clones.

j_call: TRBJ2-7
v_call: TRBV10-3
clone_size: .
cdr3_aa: AISSPQGALHSYEQY

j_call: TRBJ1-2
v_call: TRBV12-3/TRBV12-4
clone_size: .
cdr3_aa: ASWRGGDGYT

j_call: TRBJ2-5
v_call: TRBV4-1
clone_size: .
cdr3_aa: ASSQRPTARQETQY

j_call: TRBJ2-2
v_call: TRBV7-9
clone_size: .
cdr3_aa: ASRGFGGPGELF

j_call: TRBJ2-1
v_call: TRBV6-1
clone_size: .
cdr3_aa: ASSESGTSGGGEQF

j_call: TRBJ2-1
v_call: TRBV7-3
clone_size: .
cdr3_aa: ASSLRLANNNEQF

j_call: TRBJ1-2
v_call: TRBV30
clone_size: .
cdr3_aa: AWRSWDRGRFGYGYT

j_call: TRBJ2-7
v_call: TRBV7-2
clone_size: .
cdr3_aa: ASSLATGPSYEQY

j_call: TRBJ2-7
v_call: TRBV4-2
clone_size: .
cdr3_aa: ASSMPGQGIYEQY

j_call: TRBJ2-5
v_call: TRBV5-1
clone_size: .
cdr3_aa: ASSLGVAGAQETQY

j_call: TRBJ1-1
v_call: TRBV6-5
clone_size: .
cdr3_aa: ASSYSAAMNTEAF

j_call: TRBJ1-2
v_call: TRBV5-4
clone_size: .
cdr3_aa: ASSQGQVYGYT

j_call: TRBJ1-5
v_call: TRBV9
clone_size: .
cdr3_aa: ARGRGDGQPQH

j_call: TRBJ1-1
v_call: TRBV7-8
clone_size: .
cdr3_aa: ASSFGQGNTEAF

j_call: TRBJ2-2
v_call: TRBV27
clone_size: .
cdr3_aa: ASSPRTSGDLNTGELF

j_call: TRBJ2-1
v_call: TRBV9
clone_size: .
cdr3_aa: ASSGAFGGEQF

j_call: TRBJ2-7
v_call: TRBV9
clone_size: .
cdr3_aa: ASSPKRGLAGAPSSYEQY

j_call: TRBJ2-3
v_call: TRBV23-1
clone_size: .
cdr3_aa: ASSQSEARWTDTQY

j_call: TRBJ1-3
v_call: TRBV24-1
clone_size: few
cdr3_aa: GHLKNTIY

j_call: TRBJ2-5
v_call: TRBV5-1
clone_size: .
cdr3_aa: ASSSESLRDKGETQY

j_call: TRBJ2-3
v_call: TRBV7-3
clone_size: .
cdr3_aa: ASSHGRAISGGGSDTQY

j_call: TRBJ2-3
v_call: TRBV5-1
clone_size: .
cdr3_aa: ASSLEGGKTDTQY

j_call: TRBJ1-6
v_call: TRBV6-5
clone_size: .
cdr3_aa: ASSRTGGDNSPLH

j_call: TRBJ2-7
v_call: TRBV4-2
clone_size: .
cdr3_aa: ASSQEPGTWSEQY

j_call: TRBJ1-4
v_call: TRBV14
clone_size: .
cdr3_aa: ASGQGGSAEKLF

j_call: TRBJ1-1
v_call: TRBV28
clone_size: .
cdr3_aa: ASTAGGGSTEAF

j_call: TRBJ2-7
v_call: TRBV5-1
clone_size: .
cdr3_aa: ASSLAALTYEQY

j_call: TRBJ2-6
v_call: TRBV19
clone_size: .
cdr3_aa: ASSIGQGVGANVLT

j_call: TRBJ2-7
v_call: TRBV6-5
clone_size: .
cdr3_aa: ASSPGRGFEQY

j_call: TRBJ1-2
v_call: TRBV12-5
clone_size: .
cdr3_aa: ASGLANRAYGYT

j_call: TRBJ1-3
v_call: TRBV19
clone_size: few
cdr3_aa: ASTIRDRGLDTIY

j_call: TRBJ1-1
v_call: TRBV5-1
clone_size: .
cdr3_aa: ASSPSPGTGNTEAF

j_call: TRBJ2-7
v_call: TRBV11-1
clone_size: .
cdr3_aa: ASSRLAGGPYEQY

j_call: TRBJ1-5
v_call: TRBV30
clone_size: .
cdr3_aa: AWDRDRGLQPQH

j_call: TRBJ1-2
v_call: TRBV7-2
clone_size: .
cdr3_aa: ASSTGAAYGYT

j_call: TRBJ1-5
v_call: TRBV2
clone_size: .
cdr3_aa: ATSGDSNQPQH

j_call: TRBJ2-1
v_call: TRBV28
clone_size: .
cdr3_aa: ASSLLGLAGNNEQF

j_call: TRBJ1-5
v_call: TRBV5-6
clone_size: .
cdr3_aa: ASSLGGNTNQPQH

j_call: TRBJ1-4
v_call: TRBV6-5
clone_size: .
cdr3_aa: ASSTYRGSNEKLF

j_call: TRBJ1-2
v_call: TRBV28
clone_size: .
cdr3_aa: ASSIRTFGYGYT

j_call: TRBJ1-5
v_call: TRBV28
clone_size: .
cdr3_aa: ASSLLEGAGYSNQPQH

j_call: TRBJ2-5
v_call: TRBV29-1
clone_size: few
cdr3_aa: SVEKAGVLGETQY

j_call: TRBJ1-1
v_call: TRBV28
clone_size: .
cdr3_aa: ASSHLRDRYTEAF

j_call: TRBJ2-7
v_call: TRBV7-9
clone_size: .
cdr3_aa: ASSQVRLAGAHEQY

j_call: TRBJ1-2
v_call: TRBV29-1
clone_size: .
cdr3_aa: SVEGTVYGYT

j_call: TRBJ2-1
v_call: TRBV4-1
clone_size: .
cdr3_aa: ASSQDGTPYNEQF

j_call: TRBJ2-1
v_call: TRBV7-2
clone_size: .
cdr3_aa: ASSGLAGGSYNEQF

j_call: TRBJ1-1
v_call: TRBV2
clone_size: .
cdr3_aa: ASRSAGMNTEAF